This T cell receptor beta chain was found in a study of beta chain features in type 1 diabetes (dated by TCRdb to 2016 to 2019). Regarding the complete study: Mean age, gender distribution, total cell number and subset yield were not different between patients and healthy donors. Across all samples, approximately 100 million sorted cells were examined, and cell number per subset correlated strongly with RNA yield. In the study, recently diagnosed type 1 diabetes patients and matched healthy donors were compared on the TCRB repertoires of their sorted circulating CD4+ T cell subsets. Whereas all 28 donors provided naive and central memory subsets, regulatory and stem cell-like memory subsets were isolated from just 8 patients and roughly 8 healthy donors.

Each donor gave one peripheral blood draw, averaging approximately 110 mL, which was collected into heparinised tubes. A BD FACSAria II and a panel including CD45RO, CCR7, CD25, CD127, CD95 and CD27 were used to sort naive, central memory, regulatory and stem cell-like memory CD4+ T cells. Every sorted population had a purity above 98%. PBMCs were isolated right away by Lymphoprep density gradient centrifugation and were stained directly, without culture. To minimize batch effects, samples were stained and sorted in pairs, one healthy donor with one patient per experiment. The entire amount of isolated RNA was reverse transcribed using the High Capacity cDNA Reverse Transcription Kit, so the sequenced TCRB transcripts were expressed ones. Naive, central memory and regulatory T cell samples underwent deep immunoSEQ sequencing, averaging about 3.3 million total reads per sample. Sorted cells were lysed in RLT buffer and RNA was extracted with DNase-treated RNeasy Micro or Mini kits, depending on cell number. Each cell subset was processed on its own to prevent cross-contamination, while patient and healthy donor samples were processed together. TCRB sequences were amplified from cDNA with the immunoSEQ multiplex PCR, producing 87-bp fragments spanning the CDR3 region. Sequencing of the amplicons was performed on the Illumina HiSeq platform. From the authors' description of their analysis: Synthetic template baselines were used to correct PCR bias computationally, reads within Hamming distance 2 were collapsed, and singletons that could not be merged were discarded. Reads were aligned against IMGT so that V, D and J genes, CDR3 length and insertions or deletions at six rearrangement sites could be assigned. Within each subset, clonotype counts were normalized to sorted cell number, after which true diversity and Gini coefficients were computed with the tcR R package. The overlap coefficient, calculated on TCRB nucleotide sequences, was used to quantify repertoire sharing. Out-of-frame TCRB sequences from naive cells were analyzed as a proxy for the pre-selection repertoire. The source is immuneACCESS, and TCRdb retained only in-frame sequences with V and J called. Part of the clones is not carried over; for the studies checked, unresolved V genes explain less than half of this, and the remainder is unexplained. V and J calls and clone size are those listed in that table; D and trimming were worked out from the DNA. This sample lists 400,000 to 600,000 clones; roughly 31% were detected once. 0.05% to 0.07% of the sample comes from the top ten.

A note on this clone: It has no known antigen specificity. Base qualities are not provided; no much larger clone lies one nucleotide away.

Beyond this particular receptor, the publication reports: A moderate but significant shortening of TCRB CDR3 length was observed in type 1 diabetes patients in all four CD4+ subsets. PCR might favor shorter templates, but patient and control samples were amplified and corrected together, so any skew would affect both groups equally. Naive, central memory and regulatory TCRB repertoires appeared to be more alike among patients than among healthy donors. Because small numbers of individuals were included in the HLA sub-analyses, any influence of HLA type on TCRB rearrangement was left unresolved. At VDJ recombination sites, type 1 diabetes patients had fewer insertions and more deleted nucleotides, which implies abnormalities in thymic rearrangement. Because cDNA was sequenced instead of genomic DNA, highly expressing activated cells could be over-represented, though the groups showed no difference in activation or CD3 levels.

This clonotype was obtained from a man younger than 35 in good health. The sequencing sample was made of naive CD4+ T cells from blood. The sample's cell subset or site, from its label and the paper: true naive CD4+ T cells.

The DNA reads as follows: TGTGCCAGCAGTTACCGGGTCATGGGGAACTACGAGCAGTACTTC. This encodes CASSYRVMGNYEQYF. The sequence is built from TRBV6-5 and TRBJ2-7, with no reliable assignment of the D segment. The CDR3 covers 15 residues, taking in both the cysteine and the phenylalanine. Just the 45-base CDR3 DNA is kept, in frame starting at base 1. V is cut by 2 bases and J by 3 bases, and the space between the germline ends is 14 bases. In the germline V gene, CDR1 corresponds to MNHEY and CDR2 to SVGAGI.